Shown below are 30 T cell receptor beta chains from a single sample sequenced in a study of T cells in Graves' hyperthyroidism and ophthalmopathy. RNA transcripts gave rise to amplified TCR beta CDR3 regions. The HTBI set primed first-round TCR CDR3 RT-PCR. TCRdb processed the multiplex PCR reads anew with MiXCR; each CDR3 protein has one entry. The sample has about 360,000 distinct CDR3 sequences; around 13% are singletons. Material for sequencing was blood. The source of these receptors is a woman younger than 30 with Graves' hyperthyroidism.

This clonotype was found a few times. The V and J genes are TRBV7-8 and TRBJ1-1; D not certain. V was cut by 1 base and J by 0 bases, with 9 bases left in between. Per germline, CDR1 SGHVS and CDR2 FQNEAQ. The CDR3 is made up of 15 amino acids. The CDR3 spells CASSLGDGVNTEAFF. The CDR3, as DNA: TGTGCCAGCAGCTTAGGTGACGGGGTGAACACTGAAGCTTTCTTT.

This clonotype has ten or more counts. The chain has TRBV7-3 and TRBJ2-5, with D hard to call. Trimming took 1 base from V and 2 from J, leaving 11 bases between them. The germline gives CDR1 SGHTA, CDR2 FQGTGA. This CDR3 region has 15 residues. The CDR3 DNA follows: TGTGCCAGCAGCTTAATCGGTTCAGAGCAAGAGACCCAGTACTTC. It translates to CASSLIGSEQETQYF.

This clonotype was seen repeatedly, ten times or more. The chain combines TRBV28 with TRBJ2-6; D may match TRBD1 or TRBD2 (5 bases each). Germline V gene data show CDR1 as MDHEN and CDR2 as SYDVKM. The CDR3 consists of 15 residues. Trimming removed 5 bases from V and 3 bases from J, with 11 bases in between. CDR3 nucleotides: TGTGCCAGCAGTCCTGGGACGGTTGGGGCCAACGTCCTGACTTTC. Translation: CASSPGTVGANVLTF.

This clonotype showed up many times. The CDR3 region is CASSFGQGAWEAFF. The CDR3 nucleotides are TGTGCCAGCAGCTTTGGGCAGGGGGCGTGGGAAGCTTTCTTT. V and J are TRBV11-2 and TRBJ1-1, with TRBD1 identical over 8 bases. This CDR3 contains 14 residues. J was trimmed by 8 bases and V by 3 bases; bases with no gene match: 8. Germline V CDR1 and CDR2: SGHAT, FQNNGV.

A single count supports this clonotype. A read error is possible here, since a much larger clone lies one base away. The chain links TRBV24-1 to TRBJ2-3, with D possibly matching TRBD2 (5 bases). Germline assignment: CDR1 KGHDR and CDR2 SFDVKD. The CDR3 has 14 residues. Trimming pared 4 bases from V and 8 bases from J, leaving 15 bases between. CDR3 nucleotide sequence: TGTGCCACCAGTGACCCGGACGAGGGAGTTACGCAGTATTTT. Translating gives CATSDPDEGVTQYF.

This clonotype was picked up many times. The J gene is TRBJ2-7, the V gene TRBV12-3 or TRBV12-4; D remains unclear. This CDR3 contains 14 residues. Trimming left V 1 base short and J 0 bases short, with 7 bases between. CDR3 in amino acids: CASSLGWSSYEQYF. CDR3 nucleotides: TGTGCCAGCAGTTTAGGGTGGAGCTCCTACGAGCAGTACTTC.

This clonotype was counted between two and nine times. A much larger clone differs from this one at a single base, so this may be a read error. V gene TRBV28 combines with J gene TRBJ1-4; D might be TRBD1 (5 bases). Germline CDR1 reads MDHEN; CDR2 reads SYDVKM. The CDR3 contains 12 residues. Here the CDR3 reads CAVRPKGERLFF. The CDR3 DNA follows: TGTGCCGTAAGGCCCAAAGGGGAAAGACTGTTTTTT.

The chain employs TRBV18 and TRBJ2-3, with TRBD1 matching 10 bases. J gave up 4 bases and V 2 bases, and 3 bases lay outside the gene matches. The CDR3 is 15 amino acids. Germline lookup yields CDR1 KGHSH and CDR2 LQKENI. DNA of the CDR3: TGTGCCAGCTCACCAGGGACAGGGGATCCAGATACGCAGTATTTT. This encodes CASSPGTGDPDTQYF.

At least ten counts were recorded for this clonotype. The chain joins TRBV30 to TRBJ2-1; 10 nucleotides agree with TRBD2. J was trimmed by 3 bases and V by 2 bases; bases with no gene match: 10. This CDR3 has 17 amino acids. Germline V gives CDR1 GTSNPN, CDR2 SVGIG (reference sequence). In DNA form, the CDR3 reads TGTGCCTGGAGTTCTCACGAGCGGACTAGCGGCTACAATGAGCAGTTCTTC. Translating it yields CAWSSHERTSGYNEQFF.

This clonotype was detected ten times or more. The chain combines TRBV28 with TRBJ2-5; no clear D gene. The V and J ends lost 4 bases and 1 base respectively, with 10 bases between them. The V gene's germline CDR1 is MDHEN and CDR2 SYDVKM. The CDR3 sequence is 14 residues long. CDR3 residues: CASSSETTQETQYF. In DNA, the CDR3 is TGTGCCAGCAGTTCAGAGACAACCCAAGAGACCCAGTACTTC.

Comments on this clonotype: A much larger clone differs from this one at a single base, so this may be a read error. The chain has TRBV7-2 and TRBJ2-2; the match to TRBD2 covers 8 bases. Germline CDR1 is SGHTA and CDR2 is FQGNSA. V shed 4 bases and J 9 bases; nucleotides not matched to a gene: 13. CDR3 size: 16 residues. The CDR3 DNA sequence: TGTGCCAGCAGCTCGAATACGGGAGGGCCGCCCCGGGAGCTGTTTTTT. Translation: CASSSNTGGPPRELFF.

This clonotype was detected ten times or more. CDR3 DNA: TGTGCCAGCAGTCTCACAGGGCCGCGATGGTCACCCCTCCACTTT. This codes for CASSLTGPRWSPLHF. This chain uses TRBV27 with TRBJ1-6; possibly TRBD1 for D (6 bases). This CDR3 has 15 residues. Trimming shortened V by 5 bases and J by 10 bases, and 18 bases separated the two germline ends. CDR1 MNHEY and CDR2 SMNVEV come from the germline V gene (reference sequence).

V and J are TRBV4-3 and TRBJ1-2; D not certain. This CDR3 region has 14 residues. Trimming took 3 bases from V and 6 from J, leaving 14 bases between them. Germline-derived CDR1 and CDR2 are LGHNA and YSLEER. CDR3 coding DNA: TGCGCCAGCAGCCAGGACGGCCAGGACGATGGCTACACCTTC. Amino acids: CASSQDGQDDGYTF.

V is TRBV4-1 and J is TRBJ2-1; 8 bases align to TRBD2. V lost 3 bases, J lost 6 bases, and 7 bases stayed unmatched. The length of the CDR3 is 15 residues. Germline V lookup: CDR1 MGHRA, CDR2 YSYEKL. DNA for the CDR3: TGCGCCAGCAGCCACCCAGCGGGAGAGGGCAATGAGCAGTTCTTC. It yields the protein CASSHPAGEGNEQFF.

This clonotype showed up many times. The chain employs TRBV12-3 or TRBV12-4 and TRBJ2-3; perhaps TRBD1 as D (5 bases). Trimming pared 6 bases from V and 2 bases from J, leaving 15 bases between. This CDR3 spans 15 amino acids. CDR3 sequence: CASSPNGAPTDTQYF. The CDR3 DNA reads as TGTGCCAGCAGCCCAAATGGGGCACCCACAGATACGCAGTATTTT.

This clonotype was observed many times. V and J are TRBV7-2 and TRBJ2-3, with 7 bases that match TRBD1. Per the germline V gene, CDR1 is SGHTA and CDR2 is FQGNSA. This CDR3 spans 14 amino acids. V lost 7 bases, J lost 3 bases, and 7 bases stayed unmatched. The chain's CDR3 is CASTQGTATDTQYF. CDR3 nucleotides: TGTGCCAGCACCCAGGGGACAGCGACAGATACGCAGTATTTT.

This clonotype was seen at least ten times. The genes are TRBV6-1 and TRBJ1-1, with TRBD1 as a possible D gene (5 bases). Germline CDR1 MNHNS, CDR2 SASEGT. Trimming removed 6 bases at V and 1 base at J, with 9 bases between. CDR3 length: 13 residues. This chain's CDR3 is CASSYGTNTEAFF. CDR3 bases: TGTGCCAGCAGCTACGGGACGAACACTGAAGCTTTCTTT.

At least ten counts were recorded for this clonotype. The chain joins TRBV5-8 to TRBJ1-2, with D perhaps TRBD1 (5 bases). From germline, CDR1 is SGHTS and CDR2 YDEGEE. Deletions cut 7 bases from V and 5 bases from J, with 12 bases between. This CDR3 region has 12 residues. The DNA of the CDR3 is TGTGCCAGCTTCCGGGACGTATATGGCTACACCTTC. This encodes CASFRDVYGYTF.

In this sample, this clonotype turned up many times. The chain combines TRBV30 with TRBJ2-7; 11 bases agree with TRBD1. The CDR3 contains 13 residues. Germline CDR1 is GTSNPN and CDR2 is SVGIG (reference sequence). With V trimmed by 7 bases and J by 4 bases, 6 bases remained unmatched. CDR3 sequence reads: CASGTGGQYEQYF. The CDR3 DNA reads TGTGCCTCCGGGACAGGGGGGCAATACGAGCAGTACTTC.

In its sample, this clonotype was seen a few times. The chain links TRBV4-2 to TRBJ2-1; D remains unclear. Trimming left V 1 base short and J 3 bases short, with 13 bases between. The germline gives CDR1 LGHNA, CDR2 YNFKEQ. There are 16 residues in the CDR3. This chain's CDR3 is CASSQATGPVYNEQFF. Written as DNA, the CDR3 is TGTGCCAGCAGCCAAGCGACTGGACCCGTCTACAATGAGCAGTTCTTC.

This clonotype occurred many times. The genes are TRBV20-1 and TRBJ2-3; possibly TRBD1 for D (5 bases). This CDR3 is 15 amino acids long. Trimming left V 0 bases short and J 2 bases short, with 12 bases between. Germline loops: CDR1 DFQATT, CDR2 SNEGSKA (reference sequence). As DNA, the CDR3 is TGCAGTGCTAGAGACTCTCGACAGTCCACAGATACGCAGTATTTT. Its protein is CSARDSRQSTDTQYF.

This clonotype was seen many times. The gene calls are TRBV20-1 and TRBJ1-2; D is unresolved. Trimming stripped 1 base from V and 2 bases from J, with 11 bases between. The CDR3 spans 14 residues. The V gene's germline CDR1 is DFQATT and CDR2 SNEGSKA (reference sequence). CDR3 protein: CSARGVPANYGYTF. Written as DNA, the CDR3 is TGCAGTGCTAGAGGTGTCCCAGCAAACTATGGCTACACCTTC.

This clonotype has just a few counts. A much more abundant neighbour one base away suggests this may be a read error. The chain employs TRBV30 and TRBJ1-1; 7 bases are a match to TRBD1. Germline CDR1 GTSNPN, CDR2 SVGIG (reference sequence). The CDR3 is 13 residues long. The CDR3 sequence: CAWHRGGNTEALF. CDR3 coding DNA: TGTGCCTGGCACAGGGGAGGGAACACTGAAGCTCTCTTT. The full variable domain, completed using reference TRBV30 and TRBJ1-1, is SQTIHQWPATLVQPVGSPLSLECTVEGTSNPNLYWYRQAAGRGLQLLFYSVGIGQISSEVPQNLSASRPQDRQFILSSKKLLLSDSGFYLCAWHRGGNTEALFGQGTRLTVV.

This clonotype was seen repeatedly, ten times or more. This chain joins TRBV20-1 and TRBJ1-4; TRBD1 is a possible D gene (5 bases). Germline lookup yields CDR1 DFQATT and CDR2 SNEGSKA (reference sequence). The CDR3 has 13 amino acids. Trimming removed 7 bases from V and 10 bases from J, with 19 bases in between. CDR3 amino acids: CSGEGNNAGKLFF. The DNA of the CDR3 is TGCAGTGGGGAGGGGAATAATGCCGGAAAACTGTTTTTT.

The chain carries TRBV12-3 or TRBV12-4 and TRBJ2-1; 8 positions agree with TRBD1. This CDR3 has 15 amino acids. V gave up 4 bases and J gave up 6 bases; unmatched junction bases: 8. In DNA form, the CDR3 reads TGTGCCAGCAGTTCGGACAGGGAGGTGGGCAATGAGCAGTTCTTC. It codes for CASSSDREVGNEQFF.

This clonotype turned up a few times. The gene calls are TRBV6-6 and TRBJ1-1; D is unresolved. Trimming left V 2 bases short and J 2 bases short, with 6 bases between. This CDR3 is built from 13 residues. CDR1 is MNHNY, CDR2 SVGAGI, per germline (reference sequence). CDR3: CASSYDPNTEAFF. The CDR3 DNA sequence: TGTGCCAGCAGTTACGACCCAAACACTGAAGCTTTCTTT.

The chain links TRBV18 to TRBJ2-1, with 16 bases matching TRBD2. The V segment lost 0 bases and the J segment 9 bases; nucleotides outside the gene matches: 5. The CDR3 sequence is 17 residues long. Germline V gene sequence: CDR1 KGHSH, CDR2 LQKENI. This CDR3 reads CASSPPGLAGGPSEQFF. The CDR3 nucleotides are TGTGCCAGCTCACCACCGGGACTAGCGGGAGGGCCGAGTGAGCAGTTCTTC.

The chain is built from TRBV20-1 and TRBJ2-1; 11 bases match TRBD2. Losses at the gene ends were 3 bases for V and 4 bases for J; bases not matched to a gene: 14. Germline assignment: CDR1 DFQATT and CDR2 SNEGSKA (reference sequence). This CDR3 region has 18 residues. The CDR3 DNA reads TGCAGTGCTAGTCCCCCGTGGCTAGCGGGGGGACCTTACAATGAGCAGTTCTTC. Translating gives CSASPPWLAGGPYNEQFF.

This clonotype has at least ten counts. V is TRBV7-2 and J is TRBJ1-3; unclear D gene. V was clipped by 5 bases and J by 1 base, with 9 bases between them. Germline lookup yields CDR1 SGHTA and CDR2 FQGNSA. The CDR3 is made up of 14 amino acids. The CDR3 nucleotides are TGTGCCAGCAGCCTAGAGAGATCTGGAAACACCATATATTTT. This translates into CASSLERSGNTIYF.

Many counts were recorded for this clonotype. The CDR3 bases are TGTGCCAGCAGTCGAGGACAGGACTACACCTTC. Amino acids: CASSRGQDYTF. V gene TRBV12-3 or TRBV12-4 combines with J gene TRBJ1-2; 7 positions agree with TRBD1. The V and J ends lost 5 bases and 10 bases, in that order; junction bases with no gene match: 4. This CDR3 is 11 amino acids long.